This TCR beta chain was identified in a study of Ad26.COV2.S vaccination and SARS-CoV-2 variants. TCRdb's table, derived via immunoSEQ multiplex PCR, lists solely in-frame clones and lacks some. The table shows about 350,000 clones, with 88% occurring only once. The germline V gene encodes CDR1 MNHEY and CDR2 SVGEGT. Trimming took 0 bases from V and 9 from J; bases not matched to a gene: 20. The CDR3 spans 20 residues. Documented treatment: 15 to 20 received Ad26.COV2.S at low or high dose, single or two shots; about 5 received placebo; per-sample allocation not given. At day 63 after the first vaccine or placebo injection, samples were drawn.

The origin of this receptor is a person aged 18 to 59 who received the Ad26.COV2.S COVID-19 vaccine or a placebo. The material sequenced was peripheral blood, taken in a trial of Ad26.COV2.S vaccine versus placebo. This chain uses TRBV6-2 or TRBV6-3 with TRBJ2-1; 10 bases are shared with TRBD2. CDR3 in DNA: TGTGCCAGCAGTTACTCGAGTATAGGCGTTCGAAGCGGGGGGGCCTTTGAGCAGTTCTTC. It codes for CASSYSSIGVRSGGAFEQFF.